The clone carrying this T cell receptor beta chain was found many times. As yet, its antigen is unknown. This sample is drawn from a study of HIV-infected patients and healthy controls. Background on the study: Early therapy brought no consistent CD8 count shift, though the CD4:CD8 ratio rose a little. Whole-study findings and limits: With just sixteen HIV-infected individuals processed, the findings' generality was considered strongly limited.

The CDR3 consists of 15 residues. Germline-derived CDR1 and CDR2 are DFQATT and SNEGSKA (reference sequence). The germline V and J ends were trimmed by 0 bases and 0 bases, with 9 bases remaining between them. cDNA was made from about 510 ng RNA using alpha and beta constant primers. Separate chain-specific third strand synthesis with multiplexing indices produced the alpha and beta libraries. Two random hexamers, added before amplification and joined, formed each molecule's 12-nucleotide barcode. A short first PCR added P5 and P7 adapter elements and a second index. One entry per CDR3 protein results from TCRdb running MiXCR on the 5' RACE reads. This repertoire shows some 9,600 distinct CDR3 sequences, 7% to 8.5% found once; its top ten account for about 34%. No cell fractionation was done, so the repertoire covers all unsorted peripheral blood T cells.

The source material was blood, sampled before antiretroviral therapy. The receptor's source is an adult with HIV infection. The chain carries TRBV20-1 and TRBJ2-4, with D hard to call. The CDR3 DNA reads as TGCAGTGCTAGAGAGGGGTTTCTAGCCAAAAACATTCAGTACTTC. Protein product: CSAREGFLAKNIQYF.